This TCR beta chain was found in a study of human T cells and chemical hapten exposure (dated by TCRdb to the early 2020s). With regard to the full study: For sensitization, 2% DPC in acetone was applied to a 2 cm by 2 cm area of upper inner arm skin. Throughout the roughly 24-week study period, patients were also given weekly therapeutic DPC doses on the scalp. Patch testing was performed on the upper back with Finn chambers containing 0.01% DPC, and the patch tests were scored after 6 days according to International Contact Dermatitis Research Group standards. Most of the patients in the cohort were female, and the cohort covered alopecia areata with under or over 50% scalp involvement, alopecia totalis and alopecia universalis. Libraries were pooled for sequencing, and per-sample TCR yields varied mainly because of small differences in library volumes within the pool. The study tracked peripheral blood TCR repertoire changes in vivo during primary and secondary sensitization to the hapten diphenylcyclopropenone (DPC) in alopecia patients. Patient blood was sampled pre-sensitization (week 0) and at 2, 6 and about 24 weeks after DPC sensitization. Blood for TCR sequencing was provided by twenty-nine alopecia patients at one to four time points (pre-sensitization, 2, 6 and 24 weeks). Points the paper makes about the study in general: Alopecia, a presumed autoimmune disease, was present in all patients, so the immune response of the patients might differ from that of healthy individuals. Patch test score correlated positively with the number of PT1 expanded TCRs, reaching significance at thresholds 8, 16 and 32 but not at 4. Expanded TCRs formed significantly more large CDR3 similarity clusters than pre-sensitization or healthy control sets, consistent with antigen-driven responses. Repeated subsampling changed both the strength of the expansion versus patch-test correlation and the threshold at which the correlation became significant. DPC sensitization did not change the number of TCRs with a frequency above 1 in 1000, and there was no evidence of changes in global repertoire structure.

The sample's time point, from its label and the paper: pre-sensitization, week 0. This specimen's treatment or condition label, interpreted: therapeutic diphenylcyclopropenone sensitization with weekly scalp DPC. At every patch-test visit, the blood draw took place before the patch test was put on. Patients were eligible if aged 18 to 70, diagnosed with alopecia and judged suitable for DPC therapy, and pregnant patients were excluded. Unfractionated whole blood was collected in Tempus Blood RNA tubes, and total RNA was extracted from that blood. This clonotype occurred a few times. Its specific antigen is unknown. Base qualities are not provided; no much larger clone lies one nucleotide away. The library came from RACE. TCRdb shows the sequencer as NextSeq 500. During library preparation, unique molecular identifiers were attached to individual cDNA molecules so that TCRs could be counted in a quantitative, reproducible way. Both TCR alpha and TCR beta chains were sequenced from each blood RNA sample. Per the source publication's procedure: Samples had a median of roughly 98,000 TCRs, with a range from about 23,224 to 690,600. The Decombinator software suite was used to annotate the V, J and CDR3 of the TCR reads. For PS versus PT1 abundance plots, all samples were subsampled to the same number of TCRs (28,000). Expanded TCRs were defined as absent before sensitization and observed at least eight times at the 2-week time point. TCRdb reanalyzed the raw reads on its own, using fastp at Q25 for trimming and MiXCR for clone calling, and kept in-frame beta chains. Entries that share a CDR3 protein sequence are merged under the most common genes and DNA. The V and J calls reflect TCRdb's pipeline rather than the authors' work. The table for this sample lists 35,000 to 50,000 distinct CDR3 sequences; more than 9% of them were counted only once. The ten top clones hold approximately 5.9% of the sample.

CDR1 and CDR2 (SGHNT, YENEEA) derive from the germline V gene. V is shortened by 1 base, J by 0 bases, and the region joining them spans 12 bases. From cysteine to phenylalanine, the CDR3 is 16 amino acids long. Of the read, only the CDR3 DNA is kept; its 48 bases are in frame from base 1. The chain employs TRBV11-3 and TRBJ1-1, with no reliable assignment of the D segment. The sequencing used whole blood, collected in connection with sensitization to the hapten diphenylcyclopropenone (DPC). The sequence was obtained from a young man with alopecia areata. Some clones in this sample may be carry-over from other donors' samples. The CDR3 region: CASSLAGQALNTEAFF. The nucleotide sequence is given as TGTGCCAGCAGCTTAGCTGGGCAGGCCTTGAACACTGAAGCTTTCTTT. The CDR3 plus the reference TRBV11-3 and TRBJ1-1 genes for the other parts give the full variable domain: EAGVVQSPRYKIIEKKQPVAFWCNPISGHNTLYWYLQNLGQGPELLIRYENEEAVDDSQLPKDRFSAERLKGVDSTLKIQPAELGDSAVYLCASSLAGQALNTEAFFGQGTRLTVV.